This T cell receptor beta chain was recovered during a study of blood T cell repertoires in COVID-19 (dated by TCRdb to the early 2020s). Regarding the study in general: Samples covering the acute and convalescent phases of COVID-19 were provided by collaborators in the United States, Italy and Spain. A de-identified subject ID, COVID-19 status, age in years and sex were almost always included in the sample metadata. The samples were drawn from two sources: the first 160 participants of the ongoing ImmuneRACE study, and 1,200 or so subjects contributed by 6 global collaborators. A freely available public database, intended as a resource for researchers studying the immune response to SARS-CoV-2, is where the repertoires were released. HLA class I and class II types, where available, came from metadata supplied by the sample provider rather than from assay-based typing. The dataset comprised deeply sampled blood TCRbeta repertoires from subjects exposed to, actively infected with, or recovered from COVID-19. The prospective study material was composed of cDNA or gDNA derived from T cells, B-cell-depleted T cells, or PBMCs. The paper's findings and limits, for the study overall: Clinical and demographic metadata were provided uncurated, with the amount varying by source and participant.

The immunoSEQ Assay, a bias-controlled multiplex PCR, was used to amplify TCRbeta CDR3 regions from genomic DNA. The authors' analysis ran thus. Within the assay, amplification of reference gene primers was used to estimate how many nucleated cells each sample contained. To quantify the absolute abundance of each unique TCRbeta CDR3 rearrangement, sequence reads were collapsed and filtered. For each sample, productive Simpson clonality was calculated as the square root of Simpson's diversity index across productive rearrangements. TCRdb mirrors the immuneACCESS table, restricted to in-frame sequences. Some clones are absent from its copies; in checked studies, under half trace to an unresolved V gene, and the reason for the others is unknown. Clone size and V and J calls were adopted from that table, with D and trimming inferred from the DNA. The sample has roughly 57,000 clones on record, 77% of them singletons. The ten biggest clones cover about two fifths of the sample.

Each collaborating institution followed its own protocols to collect whole blood in K2EDTA tubes. For TCRbeta analysis, collaborator samples were shipped as frozen whole blood, as isolated PBMCs, or as DNA extracted from either sample type. As concerns this clone: Which antigen it targets is not known. Base qualities are not provided; no much larger clone lies one nucleotide away.

A distance of 18 bases separates the germline ends of V and J, which lose 5 bases and 5 bases respectively. Per the germline V gene, SNHLY is the CDR1 and FYNNEI is the CDR2. CDR3 length: 15 amino acids, cysteine to phenylalanine. Just CDR3 DNA is preserved here, 45 bases in frame from base 1. This sequence originates from a man between 65 and 85 years old with active or convalescent COVID-19. Recombination joined TRBV2 with TRBJ1-2; TRBD1 is a weak D gene call, 6 bases matching. Sequenced sample: peripheral blood. The CDR3 reads as follows: CASSQFQGFPYGYTF. The DNA is as follows: TGTGCCAGCAGTCAATTCCAGGGGTTCCCTTATGGCTACACCTTC.